The clone carrying this T cell receptor beta chain was seen many times. Antigen: not known. Breast cancer patients provided tissue from their axillary draining lymph nodes. The ends lost 2 bases at V and 5 bases at J; junction bases unmatched: 5. Germline CDR1 KGHSH, CDR2 LQKENI. The CDR3 runs 14 residues. This sample stems from a study of breast tumors, draining lymph nodes, adjacent tissues. Study results and caveats: Luminal-like breast cancer showed significantly higher tumor–nontumor repertoire similarity than basal-like. Data only fit, rather than demonstrated, lymph node origin of most tumor T cells.

In TCRdb, the multiplex PCR reads were re-called with MiXCR into one record per CDR3 protein. The profile covers tens of thousands of distinct CDR3 sequences, with 25% to 35% appearing a single time and 8% to 9% taken by the ten largest. The receptor was isolated from a female donor with breast cancer. Some clones in this sample may be carry-over from other donors' samples. Specimen: axillary lymph node tissue. The chain combines TRBV18 with TRBJ2-5, with 7 nucleotides matching TRBD1. The CDR3, as DNA: TGTGCCAGCTCACCAGGACAGGCCCGCGAGACCCAGTACTTC. This sequence encodes CASSPGQARETQYF.